Presented here are 10 T cell receptor beta chains from one specimen sequenced in a study of T cell responses to AZD1222 COVID-19 vaccine (dated by TCRdb to 2020 to 2023). The library was generated by the immunoSEQ multiplex PCR assay. TCRdb took over this immuneACCESS table, retaining in-frame rearrangements with V and J assigned. Such tables are incomplete; in checked studies, under half of the missing clones stem from an unresolved V gene, and the remainder is unexplained. The sample table shows 100,000 to 150,000 clones, and about nine tenths are seen once. The ten top clones hold 6.9% of the sample. The intended sense of this specimen's time point label: baseline before first vaccination. The source material was peripheral blood, sampled on day 0 of AZD1222 vaccination. These receptors all stem from an adult in good health.

The sample holds one count of this clone. In DNA form, the CDR3 reads TGTGCCATCAGTGAGTTTGGAGCCGATGAAGCTTTCTTT. Translation: CAISEFGADEAFF. V is TRBV10-3 and J is TRBJ1-1; D remains ambiguous. The V and J ends lost 1 base and 7 bases respectively, with 10 bases between them. The germline CDR1 and CDR2 sequences are ENHRY and SYGVKD. The CDR3 extends over 13 amino acids.

The rearrangement joins TRBV27 to TRBJ1-6; tentatively, D is TRBD1 (6 bases). The CDR3 has 14 amino acids. The germline CDR1 and CDR2 sequences are MNHEY and SMNVEV (reference sequence). The V end was cut by 0 bases, the J end by 9 bases, with 9 bases between. The CDR3 DNA is TGTGCCAGCAGTTTATCGAGGGACACTTCACCCCTCCACTTT. It yields the protein CASSLSRDTSPLHF.

Within the sample, this clone is medium-sized. The DNA of the CDR3 is TGTGCCAGCAGCGCACAGGGGCCCACCTACGAGCAGTACTTC. Translated: CASSAQGPTYEQYF. This rearrangement joins TRBV4-2 to TRBJ2-7; TRBD1 aligns across 7 bases. After removal of 5 bases from V and 2 bases from J, the junction contained 6 bases not matched to a gene. Germline CDR1 reads LGHNA; CDR2 reads YNFKEQ. This CDR3 comprises 14 residues.

The gene calls are TRBV7-9 and TRBJ2-1; 9 bases line up with TRBD1. CDR3 length: 15 amino acids. CDR1 is SEHNR and CDR2 is FQNEAQ in the germline V gene (reference sequence). Trimming cost V 1 base and J 10 bases; bases outside gene matches: 8. Here the CDR3 DNA reads TGTGCCAGCAGCTTAGACACAGGGGGCCCCCCGGAGCAGTTCTTC. Protein: CASSLDTGGPPEQFF.

V gene TRBV15 combines with J gene TRBJ1-5; 7 bases are a match to TRBD1. The CDR3 covers 15 residues. The V gene end was trimmed by 1 base and the J gene end by 4 bases; junction bases not matched to a gene: 4. From germline, CDR1 is LNHNV and CDR2 YYDKDF (reference sequence). The CDR3 spells CATSRGDRKNQPQHF. In DNA, the CDR3 is TGTGCCACCAGCAGAGGGGACAGAAAAAATCAGCCCCAGCATTTT.

The J gene is TRBJ1-4, the V gene TRBV5-1; D might be TRBD1 (5 bases). Germline CDR1 SGHRS, CDR2 YFSETQ. V lost 0 bases and J 8 bases, leaving 11 bases between the germline ends. The CDR3 length is 14 residues. The CDR3 DNA sequence: TGCGCCAGCAGCTTGGGAGGGGCCGAGGAAAAACTGTTTTTT. Residues: CASSLGGAEEKLFF.

V usage is TRBV15 and J usage is TRBJ2-7, with a possible D match to TRBD1 (5 bases). Germline V gene data show CDR1 as LNHNV and CDR2 as YYDKDF (reference sequence). The CDR3 spans 14 residues. The ends were cut back, 0 bases at V and 3 bases at J, with 9 bases in the middle. CDR3 loop: CATSREAGYYEQYF. DNA of the CDR3: TGTGCCACCAGCAGAGAGGCAGGGTACTACGAGCAGTACTTC.

The chain couples TRBV12-3 or TRBV12-4 to TRBJ1-1, with D perhaps TRBD1 (5 bases). V lost 6 bases and J lost 4, with 12 bases in between. CDR3 length: 13 residues. CDR3 bases: TGTGCCAGCAGCCCGGGGGGTGGCACTGAAGCTTTCTTT. This sequence encodes CASSPGGGTEAFF.

This chain joins TRBV7-3 and TRBJ2-7, with TRBD2 matching 8 bases. The V gene's germline CDR1 is SGHTA and CDR2 FQGTGA. Losses at the gene ends were 5 bases for V and 3 bases for J; bases not matched to a gene: 9. The CDR3 runs to 15 residues. The CDR3: CASSVTGLGGYEQYF. The CDR3 DNA sequence: TGTGCCAGCAGCGTGACGGGACTAGGGGGCTACGAGCAGTACTTC. Based on the CDR3 plus reference TRBV7-3 and TRBJ2-7, the full variable domain is GAGVSQTPSNKVTEKGKYVELRCDPISGHTALYWYRQSLGQGPEFLIYFQGTGAADDSGLPNDRFFAVRPEGSVSTLKIQRTERGDSAVYLCASSVTGLGGYEQYFGPGTRLTVT.

The chain is built from TRBV11-2 and TRBJ1-5; perhaps TRBD1 as D (6 bases). The CDR3 has 14 amino acids. Germline loops: CDR1 SGHAT, CDR2 FQNNGV. The V end was cut by 0 bases, the J end by 5 bases, with 8 bases between. CDR3 region: CASSLDRGDQPQHF. CDR3 DNA: TGTGCCAGCAGCTTAGACAGGGGCGATCAGCCCCAGCATTTT.